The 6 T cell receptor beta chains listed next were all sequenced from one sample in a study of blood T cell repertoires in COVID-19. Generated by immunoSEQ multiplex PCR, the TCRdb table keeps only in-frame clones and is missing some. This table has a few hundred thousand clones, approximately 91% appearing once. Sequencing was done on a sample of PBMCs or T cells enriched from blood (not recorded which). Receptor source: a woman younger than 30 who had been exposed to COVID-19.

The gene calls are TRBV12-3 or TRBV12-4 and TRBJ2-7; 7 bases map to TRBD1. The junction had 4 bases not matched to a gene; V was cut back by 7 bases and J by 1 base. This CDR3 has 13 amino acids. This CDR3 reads CASTWDSSYEQYF. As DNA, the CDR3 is TGTGCCAGCACCTGGGACAGTTCCTACGAGCAGTACTTC.

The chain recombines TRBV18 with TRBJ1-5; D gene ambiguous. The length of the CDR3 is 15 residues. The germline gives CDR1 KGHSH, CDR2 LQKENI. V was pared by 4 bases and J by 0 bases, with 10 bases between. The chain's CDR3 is CASSHSAGSNQPQHF. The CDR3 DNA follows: TGTGCCAGCTCACATTCCGCAGGTAGCAATCAGCCCCAGCATTTT.

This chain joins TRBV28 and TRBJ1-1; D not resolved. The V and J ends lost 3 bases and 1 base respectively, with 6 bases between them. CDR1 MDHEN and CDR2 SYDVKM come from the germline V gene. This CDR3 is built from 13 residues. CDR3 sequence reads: CASSFPGNTEAFF. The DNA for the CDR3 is TGTGCCAGCAGTTTTCCGGGGAACACTGAAGCTTTCTTT.

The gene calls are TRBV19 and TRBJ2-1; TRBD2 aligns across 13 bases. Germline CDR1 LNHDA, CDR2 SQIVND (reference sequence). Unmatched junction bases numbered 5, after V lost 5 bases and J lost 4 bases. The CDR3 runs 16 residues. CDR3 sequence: CASSRTSGSGYNEQFF. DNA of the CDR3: TGTGCCAGTAGTCGGACTAGCGGGAGCGGGTACAATGAGCAGTTCTTC.

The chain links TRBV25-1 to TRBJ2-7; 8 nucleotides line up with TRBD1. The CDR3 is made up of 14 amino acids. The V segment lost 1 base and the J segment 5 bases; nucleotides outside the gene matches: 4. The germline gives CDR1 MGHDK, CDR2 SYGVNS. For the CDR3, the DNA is TGTGCCAGCAGTGAATTTGGGACAGGCCACGAGCAGTACTTC. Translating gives CASSEFGTGHEQYF.

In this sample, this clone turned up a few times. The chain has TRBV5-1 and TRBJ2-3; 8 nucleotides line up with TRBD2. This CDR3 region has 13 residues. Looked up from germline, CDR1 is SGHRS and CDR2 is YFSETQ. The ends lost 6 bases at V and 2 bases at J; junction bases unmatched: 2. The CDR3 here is CASTTSDTDTQYF. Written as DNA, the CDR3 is TGCGCCAGCACGACTAGCGACACAGATACGCAGTATTTT.